Listed below are T cell receptor beta chains from one sample, sequenced in a study of shared clonotypes between healthy human individuals. The assay was immunoSEQ multiplex PCR, and TCRdb's table has in-frame clones only and misses some. The table shows some 600,000 clones, with roughly 96% occurring only once. The material sequenced was naive CD8+ T cells sorted from blood. These receptor sequences come from a woman in her twenties or thirties in good health. Both conserved end residues are part of each CDR3. The D gene is left open where the match is weak. Rows may omit the clone size; those that give it use once, few, many or a size class.

CDR3 length: 14
D gene: NA
clone size: NA
J gene: TRBJ2-5
V gene: TRBV27
CDR3 DNA: TGTGCCAGCAGTTTAACCATAAAGCTCGAGACCCAGTACTTC
CDR3 protein: CASSLTIKLETQYF

CDR3 length: 16
D gene: NA
clone size: NA
J gene: TRBJ2-7
V gene: TRBV5-8
CDR3 DNA: TGTGCCAGCAGCTTGGCCCTCAGAAAAGGCTCCTACGAGCAGTACTTC
CDR3 protein: CASSLALRKGSYEQYF

CDR3 length: 15
D gene: NA
clone size: once
J gene: TRBJ2-7
V gene: TRBV5-6
CDR3 DNA: TGTGCCAGCAGCTTGGGCCAGGGCGGCGGCTACGAGCAGTACTTC
CDR3 protein: CASSLGQGGGYEQYF

CDR3 length: 15
D gene: TRBD2
clone size: once
J gene: TRBJ2-1
V gene: TRBV6-6
CDR3 DNA: TGTGCCAGCTCCGGGACTAGAGGGGGCTACAATGAGCAGTTCTTC
CDR3 protein: CASSGTRGGYNEQFF

CDR3 length: 13
D gene: NA
clone size: NA
J gene: TRBJ1-5
V gene: TRBV10-1
CDR3 DNA: TGCGCCAGCAGTGAGGGTACCGGGCTGCCCCAGCATTTT
CDR3 protein: CASSEGTGLPQHF

CDR3 length: 12
D gene: NA
clone size: NA
J gene: TRBJ2-3
V gene: TRBV27
CDR3 DNA: TGTGCCAGCAGTTTCCGCACAGATACGCAGTATTTT
CDR3 protein: CASSFRTDTQYF

CDR3 length: 13
D gene: NA
clone size: NA
J gene: TRBJ2-7
V gene: TRBV27
CDR3 DNA: TGTGCCAGCAGTTTCGGACAGAGCTACGAGCAGTACTTC
CDR3 protein: CASSFGQSYEQYF

CDR3 length: 19
D gene: TRBD2
clone size: NA
J gene: TRBJ2-7
V gene: TRBV11-2
CDR3 DNA: TGTGCCAGCAGCGACCCACAATTGTATAGCGGGAGGAGCTCCTACGAGCAGTACTTC
CDR3 protein: CASSDPQLYSGRSSYEQYF

CDR3 length: 14
D gene: TRBD2
clone size: NA
J gene: TRBJ2-1
V gene: TRBV27
CDR3 DNA: TGTGCCACGGGACTAGCGGGAGCTAACAATGAGCAGTTCTTC
CDR3 protein: CATGLAGANNEQFF

CDR3 length: 14
D gene: NA
clone size: once
J gene: TRBJ1-1
V gene: TRBV9
CDR3 DNA: TGTGCCAGCAGCGTAGGGGGATGGGACACTGAAGCTTTCTTT
CDR3 protein: CASSVGGWDTEAFF

CDR3 length: 14
D gene: TRBD1
clone size: NA
J gene: TRBJ1-1
V gene: TRBV5-1
CDR3 DNA: TGCGCCAGCACCCAACCAGGGGGAGGCACTGAAGCTTTCTTT
CDR3 protein: CASTQPGGGTEAFF

CDR3 length: 11
D gene: NA
clone size: once
J gene: TRBJ1-1
V gene: TRBV9
CDR3 DNA: TGTGCCAGCAGTCCACTTACCGAAGCTTTCTTT
CDR3 protein: CASSPLTEAFF

CDR3 length: 16
D gene: NA
clone size: once
J gene: TRBJ2-3
V gene: TRBV13
CDR3 DNA: TGTGCCAGCAGCCCCTCAGAGGGAGAGAGCTCAGATACGCAGTATTTT
CDR3 protein: CASSPSEGESSDTQYF

CDR3 length: 17
D gene: TRBD1
clone size: once
J gene: TRBJ2-7
V gene: TRBV11-2
CDR3 DNA: TGTGCCAGCAGCTTACCCCTGAGCGGACAGGGGGCGGGGGAGCAGTACTTC
CDR3 protein: CASSLPLSGQGAGEQYF

CDR3 length: 14
D gene: NA
clone size: NA
J gene: TRBJ2-7
V gene: TRBV14
CDR3 DNA: TGTGCCAGCAGCCAAGACCAGGGTTGGTACGAGCAGTACTTC
CDR3 protein: CASSQDQGWYEQYF

CDR3 length: 14
D gene: NA
clone size: NA
J gene: TRBJ2-7
V gene: TRBV5-4
CDR3 DNA: TGTGCCAGCAGCTTGGAGGGCAACTCCTACGAGCAGTACTTC
CDR3 protein: CASSLEGNSYEQYF

CDR3 length: 20
D gene: NA
clone size: NA
J gene: TRBJ2-1
V gene: TRBV12-1
CDR3 DNA: TGTGCCAGCAGCTTTGGGGGCGGACTAGCGGGGGCCTTGAAGGCCAATGAGCAGTTCTTC
CDR3 protein: CASSFGGGLAGALKANEQFF

CDR3 length: 16
D gene: NA
clone size: NA
J gene: TRBJ2-1
V gene: TRBV11-2
CDR3 DNA: TGTGCCAGCAGCTCGCCCGAAACAGTTACCTACAATGAGCAGTTCTTC
CDR3 protein: CASSSPETVTYNEQFF

CDR3 length: 12
D gene: NA
clone size: NA
J gene: TRBJ1-4
V gene: TRBV7-9
CDR3 DNA: TGTGCCACACGTAGTAGGGATGAAAAACTGTTTTTT
CDR3 protein: CATRSRDEKLFF

CDR3 length: 13
D gene: NA
clone size: NA
J gene: TRBJ2-1
V gene: TRBV28
CDR3 DNA: TGTGCCAGCGGTGGCGCGGCGGTCAATGAGCAGTTCTTC
CDR3 protein: CASGGAAVNEQFF

CDR3 length: 18
D gene: NA
clone size: NA
J gene: TRBJ2-2
V gene: TRBV9
CDR3 DNA: TGTGCCAGCAGCGTAACTTCGAAGGTGTCGGCCCCCCCCGGGGAGCTGTTTTTT
CDR3 protein: CASSVTSKVSAPPGELFF

CDR3 length: 11
D gene: NA
clone size: NA
J gene: TRBJ2-7
V gene: TRBV29-1
CDR3 DNA: TGCAGCGTTGGGCAGGGGCACGAGCAGTACTTC
CDR3 protein: CSVGQGHEQYF

CDR3 length: 14
D gene: TRBD2
clone size: NA
J gene: TRBJ2-7
V gene: TRBV11-2
CDR3 DNA: TGTGCCAGCAGCAGGGGACTAGCGGGATTCGAGCAGTACTTC
CDR3 protein: CASSRGLAGFEQYF

CDR3 length: 14
D gene: TRBD1
clone size: NA
J gene: TRBJ2-7
V gene: TRBV5-5
CDR3 DNA: TGTGCCAGCAGCTACCAGACAGGGCCCTACGAGCAGTACTTC
CDR3 protein: CASSYQTGPYEQYF

CDR3 length: 13
D gene: NA
clone size: NA
J gene: TRBJ2-7
V gene: TRBV5-4
CDR3 DNA: TGTGCCAGCAGTACTGGGGCCTCCTACGAGCAGTACTTC
CDR3 protein: CASSTGASYEQYF

CDR3 length: 16
D gene: TRBD2
clone size: NA
J gene: TRBJ2-3
V gene: TRBV25-1
CDR3 DNA: TGTGCCAGCAGTGAATACTTAGCGGGAGAAGTAGATACGCAGTATTTT
CDR3 protein: CASSEYLAGEVDTQYF

CDR3 length: 14
D gene: NA
clone size: NA
J gene: TRBJ1-4
V gene: TRBV29-1
CDR3 DNA: TGCAGCGTCGTATTAAGGGACACAAATGAAAAACTGTTTTTT
CDR3 protein: CSVVLRDTNEKLFF

CDR3 length: 13
D gene: NA
clone size: NA
J gene: TRBJ2-1
V gene: TRBV5-8
CDR3 DNA: TGTGCCAGCAGCTTGGCCTTCGGGAATGAGCAGTTCTTC
CDR3 protein: CASSLAFGNEQFF

CDR3 length: 10
D gene: NA
clone size: few
J gene: TRBJ2-7
V gene: TRBV27
CDR3 DNA: TGTGCCAGCACTACCACCGAGCAGTACTTC
CDR3 protein: CASTTTEQYF

CDR3 length: 13
D gene: NA
clone size: NA
J gene: TRBJ2-7
V gene: TRBV10-3
CDR3 DNA: TGTGCCATCAGGGCCGAGGGCGCCTACGAGCAGTACTTC
CDR3 protein: CAIRAEGAYEQYF

CDR3 length: 14
D gene: NA
clone size: NA
J gene: TRBJ2-3
V gene: TRBV5-4
CDR3 DNA: TGTGCCAGCACCCCCCGGGGGGCCGAGGATACGCAGTATTTT
CDR3 protein: CASTPRGAEDTQYF

CDR3 length: 14
D gene: NA
clone size: NA
J gene: TRBJ2-7
V gene: TRBV28
CDR3 DNA: TGTGCCAGCAGTTTAACCTTTGCCCCCTACGAGCAGTACTTC
CDR3 protein: CASSLTFAPYEQYF

CDR3 length: 13
D gene: NA
clone size: NA
J gene: TRBJ2-7
V gene: TRBV4-1
CDR3 DNA: TGCGCCAGCAGCCACGTCGCGCCCTACGAGCAGTACTTC
CDR3 protein: CASSHVAPYEQYF

CDR3 length: 14
D gene: NA
clone size: once
J gene: TRBJ2-7
V gene: TRBV6-1
CDR3 DNA: TGTGCCAGCAGTGACCGGGACTCAACCTACGAGCAGTACTTC
CDR3 protein: CASSDRDSTYEQYF

CDR3 length: 11
D gene: NA
clone size: once
J gene: TRBJ2-7
V gene: TRBV10-3
CDR3 DNA: TGTGCCATCAGTGTGGCCTACGAGCAGTACTTC
CDR3 protein: CAISVAYEQYF

CDR3 length: 15
D gene: NA
clone size: NA
J gene: TRBJ2-3
V gene: TRBV28
CDR3 DNA: TGTGCCAGCAGTTTTCCCAGGGCGCTGCCAGATACGCAGTATTTT
CDR3 protein: CASSFPRALPDTQYF

CDR3 length: 16
D gene: TRBD1
clone size: NA
J gene: TRBJ1-1
V gene: TRBV27
CDR3 DNA: TGTGCCAGCAGTTTATCGTCGGACAGGGGGTTTACTGAAGCTTTCTTT
CDR3 protein: CASSLSSDRGFTEAFF

CDR3 length: 15
D gene: TRBD1
clone size: NA
J gene: TRBJ1-2
V gene: TRBV4-2
CDR3 DNA: TGTGCCAGCAGCCAAGAGGTCGGACAGGCCTATGGCTACACCTTC
CDR3 protein: CASSQEVGQAYGYTF

CDR3 length: 17
D gene: TRBD1
clone size: NA
J gene: TRBJ2-2
V gene: TRBV10-1
CDR3 DNA: TGCGCCAGCAGTGATAGTCCGGGACAGGTCGACACCGGGGAGCTGTTTTTT
CDR3 protein: CASSDSPGQVDTGELFF

CDR3 length: 16
D gene: TRBD2
clone size: NA
J gene: TRBJ2-3
V gene: TRBV28
CDR3 DNA: TGTGCCAGCAGGGGATGGACTAGCGGGATGCCAGATACGCAGTATTTT
CDR3 protein: CASRGWTSGMPDTQYF

CDR3 length: 13
D gene: NA
clone size: NA
J gene: TRBJ2-7
V gene: TRBV19
CDR3 DNA: TGTGCCAGTAGTATAGTTGGGAGTTACGAGCAGTACTTC
CDR3 protein: CASSIVGSYEQYF

CDR3 length: 15
D gene: TRBD2
clone size: NA
J gene: TRBJ2-1
V gene: TRBV4-2
CDR3 DNA: TGTGCCAGCAGCCAGGGACTAGCGGGAACCCATGAGCAGTTCTTC
CDR3 protein: CASSQGLAGTHEQFF

CDR3 length: 12
D gene: NA
clone size: few
J gene: TRBJ1-1
V gene: TRBV11-2
CDR3 DNA: TGTGCCAGCAGCCCCGACAGGTTTGAAGCTTTCTTT
CDR3 protein: CASSPDRFEAFF

CDR3 length: 15
D gene: NA
clone size: NA
J gene: TRBJ2-7
V gene: TRBV21-1
CDR3 DNA: TGTGCCAGCGGGAATGGCCAGCGGGAGGGCCGCGAGCAGTACTTC
CDR3 protein: CASGNGQREGREQYF

CDR3 length: 13
D gene: NA
clone size: NA
J gene: TRBJ1-1
V gene: TRBV5-1
CDR3 DNA: TGCGCCAGCAGCAACTCGGCCGTAGATGAAGCTTTCTTT
CDR3 protein: CASSNSAVDEAFF

CDR3 length: 17
D gene: TRBD1
clone size: once
J gene: TRBJ2-4
V gene: TRBV18
CDR3 DNA: TGTGCCAGCTCCCACGGGGGGACAGGGGAAGCCAAAAACATTCAGTACTTC
CDR3 protein: CASSHGGTGEAKNIQYF

CDR3 length: 15
D gene: NA
clone size: NA
J gene: TRBJ2-1
V gene: TRBV4-2
CDR3 DNA: TGTGCCAGCAGCCAAGAGGCAGGGGAGGACAATGAGCAGTTCTTC
CDR3 protein: CASSQEAGEDNEQFF

CDR3 length: 15
D gene: TRBD2
clone size: NA
J gene: TRBJ2-7
V gene: TRBV9
CDR3 DNA: TGTGCCAGCAGCGTAGGAGGGACTAGCAGCTACGAGCAGTACTTC
CDR3 protein: CASSVGGTSSYEQYF